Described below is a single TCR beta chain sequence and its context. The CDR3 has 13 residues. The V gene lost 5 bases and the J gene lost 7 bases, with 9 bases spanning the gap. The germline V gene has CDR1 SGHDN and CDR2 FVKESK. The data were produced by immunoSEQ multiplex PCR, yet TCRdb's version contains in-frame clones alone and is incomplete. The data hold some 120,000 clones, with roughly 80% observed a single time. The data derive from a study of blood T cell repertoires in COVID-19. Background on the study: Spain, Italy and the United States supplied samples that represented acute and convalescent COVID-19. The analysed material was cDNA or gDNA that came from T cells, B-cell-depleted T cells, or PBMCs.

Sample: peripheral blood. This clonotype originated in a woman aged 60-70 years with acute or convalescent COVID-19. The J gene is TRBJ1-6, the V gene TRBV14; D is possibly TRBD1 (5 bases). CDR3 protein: CASSGAWNSPLHF. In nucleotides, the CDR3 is TGTGCCAGCAGCGGGGCATGGAATTCACCCCTCCACTTT. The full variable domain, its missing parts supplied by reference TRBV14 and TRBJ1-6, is EAGVTQFPSHSVIEKGQTVTLRCDPISGHDNLYWYRRVMGKEIKFLLHFVKESKQDESGMPNNRFLAERTGGTYSTLKVQPAELEDSGVYFCASSGAWNSPLHFGNGTRLTVT.